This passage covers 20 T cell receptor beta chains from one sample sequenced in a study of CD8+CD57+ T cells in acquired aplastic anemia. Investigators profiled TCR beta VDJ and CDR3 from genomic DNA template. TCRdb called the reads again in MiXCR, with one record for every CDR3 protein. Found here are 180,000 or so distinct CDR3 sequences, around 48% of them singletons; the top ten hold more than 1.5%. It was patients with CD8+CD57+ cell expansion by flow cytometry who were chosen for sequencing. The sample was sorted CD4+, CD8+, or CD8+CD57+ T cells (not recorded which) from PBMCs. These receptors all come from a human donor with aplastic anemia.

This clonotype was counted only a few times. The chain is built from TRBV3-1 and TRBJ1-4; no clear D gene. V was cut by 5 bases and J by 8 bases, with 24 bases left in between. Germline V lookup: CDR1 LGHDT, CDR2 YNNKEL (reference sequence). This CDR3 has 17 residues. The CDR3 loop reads CASSTPLRRLFSEKLFF. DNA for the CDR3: TGTGCCAGCAGCACACCCCTCAGACGGTTATTTAGCGAAAAACTGTTTTTT. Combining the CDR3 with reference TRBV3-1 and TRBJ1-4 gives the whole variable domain DTAVSQTPKYLVTQMGNDKSIKCEQNLGHDTMYWYKQDSKKFLKIMFSYNNKELIINETVPNRFSPKSPDKAHLNLHINSLELGDSAVYFCASSTPLRRLFSEKLFFGSGTQLSVL.

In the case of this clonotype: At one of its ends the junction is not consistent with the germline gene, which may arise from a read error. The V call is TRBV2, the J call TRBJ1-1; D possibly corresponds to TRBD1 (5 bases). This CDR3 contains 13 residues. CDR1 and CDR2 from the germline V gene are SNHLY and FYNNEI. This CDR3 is CASSEGRGVEGFF. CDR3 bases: TGTGCCAGCAGTGAAGGGAGGGGAGTTGAAGGTTTCTTT.

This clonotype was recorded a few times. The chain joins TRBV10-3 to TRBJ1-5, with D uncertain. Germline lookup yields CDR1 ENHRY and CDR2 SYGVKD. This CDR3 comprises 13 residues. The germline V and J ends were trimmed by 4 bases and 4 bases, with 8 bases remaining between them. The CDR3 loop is CAISVGANQPQHF. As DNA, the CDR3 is TGTGCCATCAGTGTGGGAGCGAATCAGCCCCAGCATTTT.

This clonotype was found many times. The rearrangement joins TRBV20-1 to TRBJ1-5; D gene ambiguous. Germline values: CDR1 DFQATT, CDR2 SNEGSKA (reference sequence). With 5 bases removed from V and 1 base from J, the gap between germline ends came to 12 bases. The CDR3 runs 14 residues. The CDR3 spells CSAGHGFSNQPQHF. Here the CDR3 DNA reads TGCAGTGCTGGCCATGGGTTCAGCAATCAGCCCCAGCATTTT.

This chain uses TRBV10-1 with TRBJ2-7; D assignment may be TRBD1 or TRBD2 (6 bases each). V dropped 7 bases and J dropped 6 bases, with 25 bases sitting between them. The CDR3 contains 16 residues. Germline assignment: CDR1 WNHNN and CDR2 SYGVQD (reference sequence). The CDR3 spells CASIMDGQGRIREQYF. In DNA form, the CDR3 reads TGCGCCAGCATTATGGATGGCCAGGGGAGGATCCGCGAGCAGTACTTC.

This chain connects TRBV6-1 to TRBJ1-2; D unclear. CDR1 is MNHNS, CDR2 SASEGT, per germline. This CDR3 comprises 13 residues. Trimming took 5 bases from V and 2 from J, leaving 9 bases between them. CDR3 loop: CASSPRWNYGYTF. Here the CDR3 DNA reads TGTGCCAGCAGTCCCCGGTGGAACTATGGCTACACCTTC.

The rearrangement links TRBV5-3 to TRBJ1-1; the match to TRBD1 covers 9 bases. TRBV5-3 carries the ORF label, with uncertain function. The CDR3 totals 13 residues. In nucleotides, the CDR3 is TGTGGGGCCGACAGGGGGATGAACACTGAAGCTTTCTTT. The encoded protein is CGADRGMNTEAFF.

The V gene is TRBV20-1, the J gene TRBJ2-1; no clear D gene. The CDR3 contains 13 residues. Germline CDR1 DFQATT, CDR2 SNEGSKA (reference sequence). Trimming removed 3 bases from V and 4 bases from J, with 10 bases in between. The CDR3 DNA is TGCAGTGCTAGGTGGCCATTTTACAATGAGCAGTTCTTC. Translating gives CSARWPFYNEQFF.

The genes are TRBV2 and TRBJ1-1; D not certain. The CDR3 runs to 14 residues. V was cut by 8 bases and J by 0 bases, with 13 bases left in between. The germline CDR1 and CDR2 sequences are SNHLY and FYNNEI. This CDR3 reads CASLTDGMNTEAFF. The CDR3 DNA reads TGTGCCAGCCTAACTGACGGAATGAACACTGAAGCTTTCTTT.

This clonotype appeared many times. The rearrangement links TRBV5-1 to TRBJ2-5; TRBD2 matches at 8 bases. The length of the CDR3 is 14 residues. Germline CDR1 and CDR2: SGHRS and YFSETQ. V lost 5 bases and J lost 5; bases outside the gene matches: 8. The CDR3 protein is CASRSTGGTETQYF. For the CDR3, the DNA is TGCGCCAGCAGGTCAACGGGAGGGACGGAGACCCAGTACTTC.

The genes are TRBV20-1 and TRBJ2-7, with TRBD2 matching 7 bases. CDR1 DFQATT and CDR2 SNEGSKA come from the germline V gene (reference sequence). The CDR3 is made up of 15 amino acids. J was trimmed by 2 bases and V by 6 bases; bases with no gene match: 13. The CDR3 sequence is CSAQTRPGLTYEQYF. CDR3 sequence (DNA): TGCAGTGCCCAAACAAGACCGGGACTAACCTACGAGCAGTACTTC.

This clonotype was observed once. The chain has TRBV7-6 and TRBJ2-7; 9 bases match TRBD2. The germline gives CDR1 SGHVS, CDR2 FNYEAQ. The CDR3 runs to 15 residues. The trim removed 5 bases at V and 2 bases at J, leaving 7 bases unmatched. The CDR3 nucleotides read TGTGCCAGCAGCGATCTAGCGGGACGGACCTACGAGCAGTACTTC. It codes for CASSDLAGRTYEQYF.

The chain's CDR3 is CASSFRGLDRFQETQYF. As DNA, the CDR3 is TGTGCCAGCAGCTTCAGGGGGCTAGACCGCTTCCAAGAGACCCAGTACTTC. This chain links TRBV7-2 with TRBJ2-5, with 8 bases that match TRBD1. The J segment lost 1 base and the V segment lost 3 bases, leaving 10 bases of the junction unmatched. CDR3 size: 17 residues. Per germline, CDR1 SGHTA and CDR2 FQGNSA.

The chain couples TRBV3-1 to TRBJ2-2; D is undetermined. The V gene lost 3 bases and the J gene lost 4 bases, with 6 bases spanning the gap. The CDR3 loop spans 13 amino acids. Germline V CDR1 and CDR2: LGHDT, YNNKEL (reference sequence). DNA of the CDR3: TGTGCCAGCAGCCAGGAGATCACCGGGGAGCTGTTTTTT. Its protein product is CASSQEITGELFF.

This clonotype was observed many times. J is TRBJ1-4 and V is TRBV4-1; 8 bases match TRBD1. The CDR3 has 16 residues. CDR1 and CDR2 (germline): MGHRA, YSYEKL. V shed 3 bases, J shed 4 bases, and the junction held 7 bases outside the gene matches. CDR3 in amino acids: CASSQYEGQDNEKLFF. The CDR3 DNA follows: TGCGCCAGCAGCCAGTACGAGGGACAGGATAATGAAAAACTGTTTTTT.

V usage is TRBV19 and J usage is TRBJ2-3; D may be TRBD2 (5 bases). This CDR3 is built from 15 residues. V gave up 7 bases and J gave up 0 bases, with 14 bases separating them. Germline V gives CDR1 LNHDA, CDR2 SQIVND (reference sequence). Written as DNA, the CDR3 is TGTGCCAGTACCTTAAGGACGGGAAGCACAGATACGCAGTATTTT. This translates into CASTLRTGSTDTQYF.

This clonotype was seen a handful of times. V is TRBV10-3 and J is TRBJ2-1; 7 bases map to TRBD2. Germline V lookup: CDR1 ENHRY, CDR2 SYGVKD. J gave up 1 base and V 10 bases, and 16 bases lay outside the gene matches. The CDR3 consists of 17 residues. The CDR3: CATLGGAGSASYNEQFF. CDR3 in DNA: TGTGCCACTCTGGGGGGAGCGGGGAGTGCGTCCTACAATGAGCAGTTCTTC.

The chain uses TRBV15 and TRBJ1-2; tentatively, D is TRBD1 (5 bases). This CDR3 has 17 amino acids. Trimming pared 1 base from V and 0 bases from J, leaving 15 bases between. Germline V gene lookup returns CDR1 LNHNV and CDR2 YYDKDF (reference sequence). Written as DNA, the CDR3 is TGTGCCACCAGCAGAGGGGGGTGGGACGGAACTAACTATGGCTACACCTTC. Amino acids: CATSRGGWDGTNYGYTF.

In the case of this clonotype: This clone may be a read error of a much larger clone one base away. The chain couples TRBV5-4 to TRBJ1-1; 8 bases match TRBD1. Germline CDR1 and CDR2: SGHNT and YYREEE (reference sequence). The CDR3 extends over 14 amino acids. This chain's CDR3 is CVSSGGQVQTEAFF. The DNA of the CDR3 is TGTGTCAGCAGCGGGGGACAGGTGCAGACTGAAGCTTTCTTT.

CDR3 in amino acids: CASSEGWDAGNTIYF. The CDR3 DNA sequence: TGTGCCAGCAGTGAAGGTTGGGACGCTGGAAACACCATATATTTT. The rearrangement links TRBV2 to TRBJ1-3; maybe TRBD1 (5 bases). CDR3 size: 15 residues. V shed 1 base and J shed 2 bases, with 9 bases lying between them. Germline V gene data show CDR1 as SNHLY and CDR2 as FYNNEI.